These T cell receptor beta chains were read from a single sample in a study of radiation and T cells in renal cell carcinoma. Libraries were prepared by immunoSEQ multiplex PCR; TCRdb keeps only in-frame clonotypes and omits some of them. This sample carries about 95,000 clones, about 88% of them seen once, and the ten largest clones take roughly 8%. The specimen comprised blood, sampled from a patient whose treatment included radiotherapy and nephrectomy. Receptor source: a man in his forties or fifties with renal cell carcinoma. Both conserved end residues are part of each CDR3. A D gene is named only where the DNA matches it firmly. Only part of the rows carry a size: once, few, many, or a class if the clone is expanded.

v_call: TRBV13; clone_size: -; j_call: TRBJ1-1; d_call: -; cdr3_nt: TGTGCCAGCAGCATTCCGGGACTGAACACTGAAGCTTTCTTT; cdr3_aa: CASSIPGLNTEAFF
v_call: TRBV19; clone_size: once; j_call: TRBJ2-5; d_call: -; cdr3_nt: TGTGCCACCGGGACTTTTCAAGAGACCCAGTACTTC; cdr3_aa: CATGTFQETQYF
v_call: TRBV23-1; clone_size: -; j_call: TRBJ2-7; d_call: TRBD1; cdr3_nt: TGCGCCAGCAGTCGGGACAGGGAAGGCGAGCAGTACTTC; cdr3_aa: CASSRDREGEQYF
v_call: TRBV29-1; clone_size: -; j_call: TRBJ2-1; d_call: -; cdr3_nt: TGCAGCGTAGTGCTACAGGGGGGGGAGCAGTTCTTC; cdr3_aa: CSVVLQGGEQFF
v_call: TRBV7-9; clone_size: -; j_call: TRBJ2-7; d_call: TRBD2; cdr3_nt: TGTGCCAGCAGCTCCCGGACTAGCGGGATGGGCTCCTACGAGCAGTACTTC; cdr3_aa: CASSSRTSGMGSYEQYF
v_call: TRBV9; clone_size: -; j_call: TRBJ2-2; d_call: -; cdr3_nt: TGTGCCAGCAGCGACAGACAGTCCGCGGGCGGCGGGGAGCTGTTTTTT; cdr3_aa: CASSDRQSAGGGELFF
v_call: TRBV6-1; clone_size: once; j_call: TRBJ2-5; d_call: -; cdr3_nt: TGTGCCAGCAGTCTCCGACAACGTCCCCAAGAGACCCAGTACTTC; cdr3_aa: CASSLRQRPQETQYF
v_call: TRBV28; clone_size: -; j_call: TRBJ1-5; d_call: -; cdr3_nt: TGTGCCAGCCGACGGTCGGTTAGCAATCAGCCCCAGCATTTT; cdr3_aa: CASRRSVSNQPQHF
v_call: TRBV29-1; clone_size: -; j_call: TRBJ2-5; d_call: TRBD1; cdr3_nt: TGCAGCGTGGGACAGCCGCAAGAGGCCCAGTACTTC; cdr3_aa: CSVGQPQEAQYF
v_call: TRBV30; clone_size: few; j_call: TRBJ2-2; d_call: -; cdr3_nt: TGTGCCTCTGCCACGGACACGAACACCGGGGAGCTGTTTTTT; cdr3_aa: CASATDTNTGELFF
v_call: TRBV27; clone_size: -; j_call: TRBJ1-2; d_call: -; cdr3_nt: TGTGCCAGCAATCCAAGGGGACCGGCCCCCTATGGCTACACCTTC; cdr3_aa: CASNPRGPAPYGYTF
v_call: TRBV6-6; clone_size: -; j_call: TRBJ2-5; d_call: -; cdr3_nt: TGTGCCAGCAGTTACGGCGAAGAGACCCAGTACTTC; cdr3_aa: CASSYGEETQYF
v_call: TRBV6-5; clone_size: -; j_call: TRBJ2-6; d_call: -; cdr3_nt: TGTGCCAGCAGTTACCGAGGGGGCTCTGGGGCCAACGTCCTGACTTTC; cdr3_aa: CASSYRGGSGANVLTF
v_call: TRBV5-1; clone_size: -; j_call: TRBJ1-3; d_call: -; cdr3_nt: TGCGCCAGCAGCTTGACAGGGAGGGCTGGAAACACCATATATTTT; cdr3_aa: CASSLTGRAGNTIYF
v_call: TRBV19; clone_size: -; j_call: TRBJ1-2; d_call: TRBD1; cdr3_nt: TGTGCCAGTAGTACGGGGACAGGCTATGGCTACACCTTC; cdr3_aa: CASSTGTGYGYTF
v_call: TRBV5-3; clone_size: -; j_call: TRBJ2-1; d_call: TRBD2; cdr3_nt: TGTGCCAGAAGCTGGCGACTAGCGGGAGGGCCGAGCGATGAGCAGTTCTTC; cdr3_aa: CARSWRLAGGPSDEQFF
v_call: TRBV18; clone_size: -; j_call: TRBJ1-2; d_call: TRBD1; cdr3_nt: TGTGCCAGCTCACCGGGGACAGGGGGCTACTATGGCTACACCTTC; cdr3_aa: CASSPGTGGYYGYTF
v_call: TRBV10-3; clone_size: few; j_call: TRBJ2-4; d_call: -; cdr3_nt: TGTGCCATCGGCGGCGGCCTAGCCAAAAACATTCAGTACTTC; cdr3_aa: CAIGGGLAKNIQYF
v_call: TRBV4-1; clone_size: -; j_call: TRBJ1-5; d_call: -; cdr3_nt: TGCGCCAGCAGCCAATGGTCGGGGGGGCTTTACCCTGCGGAGCCCCAGCATTTT; cdr3_aa: CASSQWSGGLYPAEPQHF
v_call: TRBV9; clone_size: -; j_call: TRBJ2-3; d_call: -; cdr3_nt: TGTGCCAGCAGCCCTCTAGGAACCCGGAGAGAAACAGATACGCAGTATTTT; cdr3_aa: CASSPLGTRRETDTQYF
v_call: TRBV5-1; clone_size: -; j_call: TRBJ2-7; d_call: TRBD1; cdr3_nt: TGCGCCAGCGCCGCAGGGGGCTACGAGCAGTACTTC; cdr3_aa: CASAAGGYEQYF
v_call: TRBV6-1; clone_size: -; j_call: TRBJ2-1; d_call: -; cdr3_nt: TGTGCCAGCAGAGAGCGGGTAGCAACCTACAATGAGCAGTTCTTC; cdr3_aa: CASRERVATYNEQFF
v_call: TRBV2; clone_size: -; j_call: TRBJ1-1; d_call: -; cdr3_nt: TGTGCCAGCAGTGATGGGACCGGGACTGAAGCTTTCTTT; cdr3_aa: CASSDGTGTEAFF
v_call: TRBV2; clone_size: -; j_call: TRBJ1-1; d_call: TRBD1; cdr3_nt: TGTGCCAGCAGCGTTCTCACAGGGGGGAGCACTGAAGCTTTCTTT; cdr3_aa: CASSVLTGGSTEAFF
v_call: TRBV20-1; clone_size: -; j_call: TRBJ1-2; d_call: -; cdr3_nt: TGCAGTGCTAGGGGCAGTTATGGCTACACCTTC; cdr3_aa: CSARGSYGYTF
v_call: TRBV5-6; clone_size: -; j_call: TRBJ2-7; d_call: TRBD2; cdr3_nt: TGTGCCAGCAGCTTGACTAGCGGGAGTAACGAGCAGTACTTC; cdr3_aa: CASSLTSGSNEQYF
v_call: TRBV10-3; clone_size: -; j_call: TRBJ1-6; d_call: TRBD1; cdr3_nt: TGTGCCATCAGTGACATCCCGGGACAGGGAGTTCGTAGCTCCTATAATTCACCCCTCCACTTT; cdr3_aa: CAISDIPGQGVRSSYNSPLHF
v_call: TRBV5-1; clone_size: once; j_call: TRBJ2-7; d_call: -; cdr3_nt: TGCGCCAGCAGCCCGGCGAGGGGGGGGCTCGACGAGCAGTACTTC; cdr3_aa: CASSPARGGLDEQYF
v_call: TRBV30; clone_size: -; j_call: TRBJ2-7; d_call: -; cdr3_nt: TGTGCCTGGAGCCGGGGGGAGGGGGACGAGCAGTACTTC; cdr3_aa: CAWSRGEGDEQYF
v_call: TRBV18; clone_size: -; j_call: TRBJ2-7; d_call: -; cdr3_nt: TGTGCCAGCTCACCAGGGAAACAGTCCTACGAGCAGTACTTC; cdr3_aa: CASSPGKQSYEQYF
v_call: TRBV4-3; clone_size: -; j_call: TRBJ2-5; d_call: -; cdr3_nt: TGCGCCAGCAGCCTACAAGGTAGCTTAGAGACCCAGTACTTC; cdr3_aa: CASSLQGSLETQYF
v_call: TRBV13; clone_size: -; j_call: TRBJ1-2; d_call: -; cdr3_nt: TGTGCCAGCAGCCTTAACAGGGTCTATGGCTACACCTTC; cdr3_aa: CASSLNRVYGYTF
v_call: TRBV5-1; clone_size: few; j_call: TRBJ2-7; d_call: -; cdr3_nt: TGCGCCAGCAGCCCGAGTCACTACGAGCAGTACTTC; cdr3_aa: CASSPSHYEQYF
v_call: TRBV5-6; clone_size: -; j_call: TRBJ1-5; d_call: -; cdr3_nt: TGTGCCAGCAGCTTGGCGGACAGCCGGCAGCCCCAGCATTTT; cdr3_aa: CASSLADSRQPQHF
v_call: TRBV7-8; clone_size: -; j_call: TRBJ1-5; d_call: -; cdr3_nt: TGTGCCAGCAGCTTAGGAGCAGGGTCGGGGCCCCAGCATTTT; cdr3_aa: CASSLGAGSGPQHF
v_call: TRBV5-1; clone_size: -; j_call: TRBJ2-4; d_call: -; cdr3_nt: TGCGCCAGCAGCTTTGGGTTAGCCAAAAACATTCAGTACTTC; cdr3_aa: CASSFGLAKNIQYF
v_call: TRBV5-1; clone_size: -; j_call: TRBJ2-3; d_call: -; cdr3_nt: TGCGCCAGCAGCATCTCCGGGACGGCGTCCACAGATACGCAGTATTTT; cdr3_aa: CASSISGTASTDTQYF
v_call: TRBV28; clone_size: -; j_call: TRBJ1-5; d_call: TRBD1; cdr3_nt: TGTGCCAGCAGTCCAGGGGGCGCTTTGAAGCCCCAGCATTTT; cdr3_aa: CASSPGGALKPQHF
v_call: TRBV30; clone_size: -; j_call: TRBJ2-7; d_call: -; cdr3_nt: TGTGCCTGGAGTGTCGGGACACAGAAATACGAGCAGTACTTC; cdr3_aa: CAWSVGTQKYEQYF
v_call: TRBV5-1; clone_size: -; j_call: TRBJ2-1; d_call: TRBD2; cdr3_nt: TGCGCCAGCACCTGGGGCGGGAGGGCCGTGAATGAGCAGTTCTTC; cdr3_aa: CASTWGGRAVNEQFF
v_call: TRBV19; clone_size: -; j_call: TRBJ2-7; d_call: -; cdr3_nt: TGTGCCAGTAGGGACTCCTACTCCTACGAGCAGTACTTC; cdr3_aa: CASRDSYSYEQYF